What follows are 9 T cell receptor beta chains derived from one specimen sequenced in a study of graft-versus-host responses after intestinal transplantation (dated by TCRdb to the early 2020s). Library preparation was by the immunoSEQ multiplex PCR assay. The immuneACCESS repertoire file appears here via TCRdb, limited to in-frame rearrangements. These files lack a portion of the clones; in checked studies, under half of the deficit traces to unresolved V genes, and the cause of the others is not known. Present in this sample are around 120,000 clones, approximately 92% of which were seen just once. 0.095% to 0.15% of the sample lies in the top ten. The label giving this sample's time point can be read as: cells obtained before transplantation from donor or recipient. Their target antigens are unknown. The starting material was unstimulated CD4+ T cells sorted from spleen or lymph node cells, obtained before intestinal transplant. The receptors stem from a human donor who received an intestinal transplant.

The chain combines TRBV15 with TRBJ2-7, with 8 positions matching TRBD1. The CDR3 extends over 17 amino acids. The V segment lost 1 base and the J segment 3 bases; nucleotides outside the gene matches: 11. CDR1 and CDR2 from the germline V gene are LNHNV and YYDKDF (reference sequence). As DNA, the CDR3 is TGTGCCACCAGCAGAGGCCCTCGGACAGGGTTAGTCTACGAGCAGTACTTC. It is translated as CATSRGPRTGLVYEQYF.

The V gene is TRBV6-1, the J gene TRBJ1-5; perhaps TRBD1 as D (5 bases). Germline assignment: CDR1 MNHNS and CDR2 SASEGT. This CDR3 region has 16 residues. The germline V and J ends were trimmed by 4 bases and 7 bases, with 20 bases remaining between them. CDR3 loop: CASSGGGLGLGQPQHF. CDR3 coding DNA: TGTGCCAGCAGTGGGGGGGGGTTGGGGTTGGGACAGCCCCAGCATTTT.

This rearrangement joins TRBV6-8 to TRBJ1-2; 7 nucleotides match TRBD1. There are 15 residues in the CDR3. Germline loops: CDR1 MNHGY, CDR2 SAAAGT. The ends lost 6 bases at V and 4 bases at J; junction bases unmatched: 11. The CDR3 region is CASRGGRGRTYGYTF. CDR3 in DNA: TGTGCCAGCAGGGGCGGTAGGGGGCGAACCTATGGCTACACCTTC.

This chain connects TRBV9 to TRBJ1-3; 12 bases map to TRBD1. V lost 3 bases to trimming and J lost 4 bases; unmatched junction nucleotides: 8. This CDR3 is 17 amino acids long. The germline CDR1 and CDR2 sequences are SGDLS and YYNGEE. CDR3 DNA sequence: TGTGCCAGCAGCGCCCCGGGACAGGGGGCGCGGGGAAACACCATATATTTT. Protein sequence: CASSAPGQGARGNTIYF.

The rearrangement joins TRBV9 to TRBJ2-1, with 9 nucleotides matching TRBD2. V was pared by 4 bases and J by 2 bases, with 13 bases of the junction left unmatched. This CDR3 has 18 amino acids. Germline values: CDR1 SGDLS, CDR2 YYNGEE. In DNA, the CDR3 is TGTGCCAGCAGCCGGGCGGGAGGGCCGAGGGGTGCCTACAATGAGCAGTTCTTC. Residues: CASSRAGGPRGAYNEQFF. Drawing the rest from reference TRBV9 and TRBJ2-1, the complete variable domain is DSGVTQTPKHLITATGQRVTLRCSPRSGDLSVYWYQQSLDQGLQFLIQYYNGEERAKGNILERFSAQQFPDLHSELNLSSLELGDSALYFCASSRAGGPRGAYNEQFFGPGTRLTVL.

The chain has TRBV7-9 and TRBJ1-1; D remains ambiguous. CDR3 length equals 13 residues. Trimming removed 1 base from V and 1 base from J, with 4 bases in between. Per germline, CDR1 SEHNR and CDR2 FQNEAQ (reference sequence). Here the CDR3 DNA reads TGTGCCAGCAGCTTAGACAGGAACACTGAAGCTTTCTTT. It is translated as CASSLDRNTEAFF.

J is TRBJ1-5 and V is TRBV19, with a possible D match to TRBD1 (6 bases). Trimming stripped 6 bases from V and 4 bases from J, with 19 bases between. Germline CDR1 is LNHDA and CDR2 is SQIVND (reference sequence). This CDR3 comprises 16 residues. CDR3 sequence (DNA): TGTGCCAGTAGGCCCAGGGTGAAGCAGGGGAATCAGCCCCAGCATTTT. Translated, it gives CASRPRVKQGNQPQHF.

This clone has only a few counts. V usage is TRBV7-9 and J usage is TRBJ2-1; TRBD1 is a possible D gene (5 bases). The CDR3 is 15 amino acids. Germline CDR1 reads SEHNR; CDR2 reads FQNEAQ (reference sequence). V lost 2 bases, J lost 5 bases, and 13 bases lay in between. The CDR3 loop is CASSLSGRQNNEQFF. The CDR3 DNA reads as TGTGCCAGCAGCTTATCAGGTAGACAGAACAATGAGCAGTTCTTC.

This rearrangement joins TRBV5-4 to TRBJ2-1, with 8 bases lining up with TRBD1. This CDR3 is built from 13 residues. Germline V CDR1 and CDR2: SGHNT, YYREEE (reference sequence). After removal of 4 bases from V and 9 bases from J, the junction contained 6 bases not matched to a gene. DNA for the CDR3: TGTGCCAGCAGCCCGACAGGGGCGAGTGAGCAGTTCTTC. This encodes CASSPTGASEQFF. Full variable domain (rest looked up from reference TRBV5-4 and TRBJ2-1): ETGVTQSPTHLIKTRGQQVTLRCSSQSGHNTVSWYQQALGQGPQFIFQYYREEENGRGNFPPRFSGLQFPNYSSELNVNALELDDSALYLCASSPTGASEQFFGPGTRLTVL.